A single sample is the source of the 31 T cell receptor beta chains below, sequenced in a study of blood T cells in healthy people across ages. It was with a sample-barcoded 5' primer and a J-beta primer mix that a second PCR of about 6 to 12 cycles was run. MiXCR, applied by TCRdb to the 5' RACE reads, yields one record per CDR3 protein. The sample yields 600,000 or so distinct CDR3 sequences, about 30% seen once. The material sequenced was blood. Receptors originate from a woman of 80 years or more in good health.

This sequence joins TRBV2 and TRBJ1-5; 9 nucleotides match TRBD1. Looked up from germline, CDR1 is SNHLY and CDR2 is FYNNEI. The CDR3 totals 13 residues. The trim removed 11 bases at V and 5 bases at J, leaving 7 bases unmatched. CDR3 in DNA: TGTGCCTCTGGGGGACAGGGAGATCAGCCCCAGCATTTT. Residues: CASGGQGDQPQHF.

V and J are TRBV15 and TRBJ1-2, with unresolved D. Trimming cost V 1 base and J 9 bases, with 15 bases left between them. The CDR3 sequence is 14 residues long. The V gene's germline CDR1 is LNHNV and CDR2 YYDKDF (reference sequence). The DNA for the CDR3 is TGTGCCACCAGCAGAGCCTCCGGCCTATGGAGCTACACCTTC. Translated: CATSRASGLWSYTF.

This clonotype was observed at least ten times. J is TRBJ2-7 and V is TRBV6-1; D is unclear. The CDR3 sequence is 14 residues long. Trimming pared 2 bases from V and 4 bases from J, leaving 12 bases between. Germline lookup yields CDR1 MNHNS and CDR2 SASEGT. In nucleotides, the CDR3 is TGTGCCAGCAGTGAAAGGGCCAGTACGTACGAGCAGTACTTC. Translation: CASSERASTYEQYF.

As concerns this clonotype: This likely comes from a read error, as the CDR3 has no conserved phenylalanine or tryptophan at its end. The V gene is TRBV9, the J gene TRBJ1-1; D gene unclear. The germline CDR1 and CDR2 sequences are SGDLS and YYNGEE. The CDR3 is 14 residues long. With 0 bases removed from V and 1 base from J, the gap between germline ends came to 7 bases. CDR3 region: CASSVGSKNTEAFL. CDR3 coding DNA: TGTGCCAGCAGCGTAGGGTCTAAGAACACTGAAGCTTTCTTG.

This sequence joins TRBV5-5 and TRBJ1-2; the D gene is possibly TRBD1 (6 bases). CDR3 size: 14 residues. V dropped 0 bases and J dropped 6 bases, with 12 bases sitting between them. The germline V gene encodes CDR1 SGHKS and CDR2 YYEKEE (reference sequence). The chain's CDR3 is CASSLGGQGHGYTF. In nucleotides, the CDR3 is TGTGCCAGCAGCTTGGGGGGGCAGGGTCATGGCTACACCTTC.

This clonotype was counted ten times or more. The chain has TRBV5-1 and TRBJ2-1; D may be TRBD1 (5 bases). The CDR3 has 17 residues. Trimming shortened V by 5 bases and J by 5 bases, and 23 bases separated the two germline ends. Germline loops: CDR1 SGHRS, CDR2 YFSETQ. The CDR3, as DNA: TGCGCCAGCAGGCTCAGTCTTTCAGGGATGGTAAACAATGAGCAGTTCTTC. This translates into CASRLSLSGMVNNEQFF.

There are many counts of this clonotype. The chain recombines TRBV7-2 with TRBJ2-7; TRBD2 is a possible D gene (6 bases). The germline gives CDR1 SGHTA, CDR2 FQGNSA. The CDR3 sequence is 12 residues long. V dropped 6 bases and J dropped 0 bases, with 6 bases sitting between them. CDR3 amino acids: CASRGGSYEQYF. CDR3 bases: TGTGCCAGCAGGGGGGGCTCCTACGAGCAGTACTTC.

This clonotype occurred a few times. The V call is TRBV20-1, the J call TRBJ2-1; D is ambiguous. In germline, CDR1 is DFQATT, CDR2 SNEGSKA (reference sequence). V was trimmed by 1 base and J by 4 bases, leaving 8 bases between them. This CDR3 comprises 13 residues. The CDR3 is CSARGIAYNEQFF. Written as DNA, the CDR3 is TGCAGTGCTAGAGGAATAGCATACAATGAGCAGTTCTTC.

This clonotype was found many times. V is TRBV6-1 and J is TRBJ2-5; unclear D gene. Germline V lookup: CDR1 MNHNS, CDR2 SASEGT. The CDR3 spans 14 residues. The germline V and J ends were trimmed by 1 base and 1 base, with 7 bases remaining between them. In DNA, the CDR3 is TGTGCCAGCAGTGAAGGCCAGGCCCAAGAGACCCAGTACTTC. Translation: CASSEGQAQETQYF.

This clonotype was seen ten or more times. The CDR3, as DNA: TGTGCCAGCAGCCATCACGGGACTAGCGGGGGCCCACGAAGCTACGAGCAGTACTTC. Its protein product is CASSHHGTSGGPRSYEQYF. This chain uses TRBV3-1 with TRBJ2-7, with 14 bases identical to TRBD2. There are 19 residues in the CDR3. V trimming: 3 bases; J trimming: 3 bases; junction bases outside the gene matches: 13. Germline CDR1 and CDR2: LGHDT and YNNKEL (reference sequence).

The chain carries TRBV27 and TRBJ1-2; 7 nucleotides match TRBD1. This CDR3 comprises 13 residues. Germline CDR1 is MNHEY and CDR2 is SMNVEV (reference sequence). Trimming cost V 5 bases and J 8 bases; bases outside gene matches: 8. CDR3 protein: CASSPDRFGGYTF. Written as DNA, the CDR3 is TGTGCCAGCAGTCCGGACAGGTTCGGCGGCTACACCTTC.

This clonotype was observed a few times. The CDR3 bases are TGTGCCGCAGGCGCGGCGGCAGGGGACATTCTTTCCAGCTCTGGGGCCAACGTCCTGACTTTC. Amino acid sequence: CAAGAAAGDILSSSGANVLTF. This chain uses TRBV24-1 with TRBJ2-6, with a weak D call TRBD1 (6 bases). The CDR3 extends over 21 amino acids. V was trimmed by 12 bases and J by 0 bases, leaving 32 bases between them. Germline values: CDR1 KGHDR, CDR2 SFDVKD.

The gene calls are TRBV6-1 and TRBJ2-3, with TRBD2 identical over 7 bases. Germline CDR1 and CDR2: MNHNS and SASEGT. J was trimmed by 2 bases and V by 6 bases; bases with no gene match: 8. The CDR3 is 15 amino acids. The CDR3 protein is CASRTTSRVTDTQYF. In DNA, the CDR3 is TGTGCCAGCAGAACGACTAGCAGGGTCACAGATACGCAGTATTTT.

This clonotype has a handful of counts. The genes are TRBV20-1 and TRBJ2-5, with 7 nucleotides matching TRBD2. This CDR3 has 16 residues. CDR1 is DFQATT, CDR2 SNEGSKA, per germline (reference sequence). The ends lost 0 bases at V and 5 bases at J; junction bases unmatched: 12. The CDR3 spells CSAREGQGGRWETQYF. The CDR3 DNA reads TGCAGTGCTAGAGAAGGACAAGGCGGGAGATGGGAGACCCAGTACTTC.

The chain carries TRBV7-3 and TRBJ2-7; no firm D call. CDR1 is SGHTA, CDR2 FQGTGA, per germline. The CDR3 contains 14 residues. Trimming took off 5 bases at V and 6 bases at J, with 17 bases between the two ends. The CDR3 loop is CASSQVTPGTEQYF. The DNA for the CDR3 is TGTGCCAGCAGCCAAGTAACGCCGGGCACCGAGCAGTACTTC.

This chain joins TRBV20-1 and TRBJ2-3; D perhaps matches TRBD2 (6 bases). V shed 1 base and J shed 5 bases, with 7 bases lying between them. This CDR3 is built from 12 residues. Germline loops: CDR1 DFQATT, CDR2 SNEGSKA (reference sequence). The CDR3 is CSARAGLDTQYF. The CDR3, as DNA: TGCAGTGCTAGAGCGGGACTAGATACGCAGTATTTT.

The V gene is TRBV7-8, the J gene TRBJ1-3, with 10 bases lining up with TRBD1. Trimming cost V 10 bases and J 4 bases; bases outside gene matches: 4. This CDR3 spans 13 amino acids. CDR1 SGHVS and CDR2 FQNEAQ come from the germline V gene. The CDR3 region is CAIGTGVGNTIYF. CDR3 sequence (DNA): TGTGCCATAGGGACAGGGGTAGGAAACACCATATATTTT. The whole variable domain, remainder taken from reference TRBV7-8 and TRBJ1-3, is GAGVSQSPRYKVAKRGQDVALRCDPISGHVSLFWYQQALGQGPEFLTYFQNEAQLDKSGLPSDRFFAERPEGSVSTLKIQRTQQEDSAVYLCAIGTGVGNTIYFGEGSWLTVV.

A few counts support this clonotype. This rearrangement joins TRBV7-2 to TRBJ2-5; maybe TRBD1 (5 bases). CDR3 length equals 13 residues. The germline V gene has CDR1 SGHTA and CDR2 FQGNSA. Trimming shortened V by 0 bases and J by 3 bases, and 5 bases separated the two germline ends. This CDR3 reads CASSLATEETQYF. CDR3 in DNA: TGTGCCAGCAGCTTAGCGACAGAAGAGACCCAGTACTTC.

In regard to this clonotype: A much larger clonotype is one base distant, so this may be a read error. This chain connects TRBV7-9 to TRBJ2-1; D is possibly TRBD2 (6 bases). V lost 0 bases, J lost 6 bases, and 12 bases lay in between. The CDR3 is made up of 15 amino acids. Germline V gives CDR1 SEHNR, CDR2 FQNEAQ (reference sequence). CDR3 loop: CASSLASGPCNEQFF. CDR3 nucleotides: TGTGCCAGCAGCTTAGCTAGCGGCCCTTGCAATGAGCAGTTCTTC.

This clonotype was seen a few times. The junction departs from the called germline gene at one end, perhaps through a read error. The chain uses TRBV6-2 or TRBV6-3 and TRBJ2-7; 9 nucleotides match TRBD1. The CDR3 loop spans 17 amino acids. Germline assignment: CDR1 MNHEY and CDR2 SVGEGT. CDR3 in amino acids: CVSSYLGFGTGMNEQYF. CDR3 in DNA: TGTGTCAGCAGTTATTTGGGGTTCGGGACAGGGATGAACGAGCAGTACTTC.

On this clonotype: A single base separates this from a much larger clone, so it may be a read error. The chain has TRBV6-1 and TRBJ1-2; possible D gene TRBD1, 5 bases. The germline V gene has CDR1 MNHNS and CDR2 SASEGT. This CDR3 is 15 amino acids long. Written as DNA, the CDR3 is TGTGCCAGCAGTGAAGGGGCAGGGATTAACTATGGCAACACCTTC. It specifies CASSEGAGINYGNTF.

A few counts support this clonotype. The chain couples TRBV6-5 to TRBJ1-6; TRBD1 agrees at 7 bases. The CDR3 sequence is 13 residues long. Germline loops: CDR1 MNHEY, CDR2 SVGAGI. V dropped 2 bases and J dropped 10; count of bases not matched to a gene: 2. DNA of the CDR3: TGTGCCAGCAGTTACAACAGGGGATCACCCCTCCACTTT. This codes for CASSYNRGSPLHF.

As to this clonotype: A read error may be the cause here, since a much bigger clone is one base away. The V and J genes are TRBV27 and TRBJ2-1; 9 bases agree with TRBD1. The CDR3 extends over 15 amino acids. The germline CDR1 and CDR2 sequences are MNHEY and SMNVEV (reference sequence). The CDR3 loop is CASSSGTGPYNERFF. The CDR3 DNA is TGTGCCAGCTCTTCCGGGACAGGGCCGTACAATGAGCGGTTCTTC.

Points on this clonotype: This sequence may be a read error, since a much larger clone differs from it by one base. The chain couples TRBV20-1 to TRBJ2-5, with D perhaps matching TRBD2 (5 bases). CDR3 length: 14 residues. The germline V gene encodes CDR1 DFQATT and CDR2 SNEGSKA (reference sequence). The CDR3 nucleotides are TGCAGTGCTAGCGGCGGGCCTAACCAAGAGACCCGGTACTTC. Its protein product is CSASGGPNQETRYF.

The genes are TRBV20-1 and TRBJ2-1; 9 nucleotides line up with TRBD2. Trimming cost V 0 bases and J 3 bases; bases outside gene matches: 6. CDR3 length: 16 amino acids. Germline V CDR1 and CDR2: DFQATT, SNEGSKA (reference sequence). The CDR3 here is CSARDVSGGDYNEQFF. CDR3 bases: TGCAGTGCTAGAGATGTTAGCGGGGGCGACTACAATGAGCAGTTCTTC.

On this clonotype itself: A much larger clone differs from this one at a single base, so this may be a read error. The CDR3 spells CAISNGGGYNEQFF. The CDR3 bases are TGTGCCATCAGTAACGGCGGGGGCTACAATGAGCAGTTCTTC. The chain is built from TRBV10-3 and TRBJ2-1; 7 bases line up with TRBD2. Germline V gene data show CDR1 as ENHRY and CDR2 as SYGVKD. Unmatched junction bases numbered 4, after V lost 5 bases and J lost 3 bases. The CDR3 loop spans 14 amino acids.

This sequence joins TRBV2 and TRBJ1-5; 7 bases match TRBD1. The ends lost 5 bases at V and 9 bases at J; junction bases unmatched: 10. This CDR3 region has 14 residues. Germline CDR1 SNHLY, CDR2 FYNNEI. CDR3 nucleotide sequence: TGTGCCAGCAGTCCCGGACAGGCTATAAGGCCCCAGCATTTT. This translates into CASSPGQAIRPQHF.

The rearrangement links TRBV29-1 to TRBJ1-6; D gene uncertain. The CDR3 covers 16 residues. Germline V gene lookup returns CDR1 SQVTM and CDR2 ANQGSEA. V lost 5 bases and J 0 bases, leaving 14 bases between the germline ends. CDR3 bases: TGCAGCGTTTGGAACAGCGTCTTCTCCTATAATTCACCCCTCCACTTT. This encodes CSVWNSVFSYNSPLHF.

This clonotype has a count of ten or more. V gene TRBV20-1 combines with J gene TRBJ1-2; D is perhaps TRBD1 (6 bases). Germline CDR1 DFQATT, CDR2 SNEGSKA (reference sequence). V was cut by 3 bases and J by 4 bases, with 12 bases left in between. The CDR3 extends over 13 amino acids. The CDR3, as DNA: TGCAGTGCTAGCTCACGGACAGTCTATGGCTACACCTTC. It specifies CSASSRTVYGYTF.

This clonotype showed up many times. This sequence joins TRBV5-5 and TRBJ1-2; TRBD1 might be the D (5 bases). In germline, CDR1 is SGHKS, CDR2 YYEKEE (reference sequence). The CDR3 sequence is 15 residues long. Trimming left V 4 bases short and J 6 bases short, with 19 bases between. The chain's CDR3 is CASSQDTPSFHGYTF. The CDR3 DNA reads as TGTGCCAGCAGCCAGGACACGCCAAGCTTCCATGGCTACACCTTC. Using reference TRBV5-5 and TRBJ1-2 for the parts outside the CDR3, the full variable domain is DAGVTQSPTHLIKTRGQQVTLRCSPISGHKSVSWYQQVLGQGPQFIFQYYEKEERGRGNFPDRFSARQFPNYSSELNVNALLLGDSALYLCASSQDTPSFHGYTFGSGTRLTVV.

Comments on this clonotype: The limits of the CDR3 on the DNA are not certain, so only TCRdb's listed CDR3 is given. The CDR3 loop reads CASSASGFTEAFFGQGTF. The rearrangement joins TRBV7-9 to TRBJ1-2; the table's D call, TRBD1, has no DNA check behind it. The CDR3 is 18 amino acids in total, end residues counted. Germline V lookup: CDR1 SEHNR, CDR2 FQNEAQ (reference sequence).